A selection of T cell receptor beta chains follows, all from one sample in a study of T cell repertoires in cytomegalovirus infection. MiXCR was run by TCRdb on the reads, yielding one entry per CDR3 protein. Here the sample spans 570,000 or so distinct CDR3 sequences, about 39% being singletons. For these receptors, no antigen is known. The starting material was cultured PBMCs, obtained from culture after CMV antigen stimulation. The receptor source for this set is a human donor in good health (CMV status not recorded). Some clones in this sample may be carry-over from other donors' samples. The CDR3 runs from the conserved cysteine through the conserved F or W. The D gene is left open where the match is weak. Size tells how often a clone was seen (once, few, many) or the class of an expanded clone, and some rows leave it out.

V	length	size	J	D	DNA	CDR3
TRBV6-6	13	.	TRBJ1-1	.	TGTGCCAGCAGTTACTCGCCGGGAGGGGAAGCTTTCTTT	CASSYSPGGEAFF
TRBV4-1	14	.	TRBJ2-3	TRBD1	TGCGCCAGCCGCCGGGGACAGGGCACAGATACGCAGTATTTT	CASRRGQGTDTQYF
TRBV6-1	15	few	TRBJ1-1	.	TGTGCCAGCAGTTCCCTGGCGGTACTGAACACTGAAGCTTTCTTT	CASSSLAVLNTEAFF
TRBV19	17	once	TRBJ1-1	TRBD1	TGTGCCAGTAGTATCGCGACAGGGGGGAAAATGAACACTGAAGCTTTCTTT	CASSIATGGKMNTEAFF
TRBV2	15	.	TRBJ2-5	.	TGTGCCAGCGCGGGTCAGGGATTGGGCGTAGAGACCCAGTACTTC	CASAGQGLGVETQYF
TRBV7-2	14	few	TRBJ2-7	.	TGTGCCAGCAGCCGACGGCAGATCACGGGGGAGCAGTACTTC	CASSRRQITGEQYF
TRBV12-3/TRBV12-4	16	.	TRBJ2-1	TRBD2	TGTGCCAGCACCCCACCCGGACTAGCGGGGGGGGGTGAGCAGTTCTTC	CASTPPGLAGGGEQFF
TRBV12-3/TRBV12-4	12	.	TRBJ2-1	.	TGTGCCAGCAGTTTGAGAGCGGGTGTGCAGTTCTTC	CASSLRAGVQFF
TRBV7-8	12	few	TRBJ1-4	.	TGTGCCAGCAGCCAAGAAAACGAAAAACTGTTTTTT	CASSQENEKLFF
TRBV12-3/TRBV12-4	15	.	TRBJ2-2	.	TGTGCCAGCAGTTTCCTCGGGATGAACACCGGGGAGCTGTTTTTT	CASSFLGMNTGELFF
TRBV6-2/TRBV6-3	13	.	TRBJ2-7	TRBD2	TGTGCCAGCATATTAGCGGGGACCTACGAGCAGTACTTC	CASILAGTYEQYF
TRBV2	12	few	TRBJ2-4	.	TGTGCCAGCAGTGCCCGGGGGCCCATTCAGTACTTC	CASSARGPIQYF
TRBV20-1	13	.	TRBJ1-1	.	TGCAGTGCCCGAGGGACCATGAACACTGAAGCTTTCTTT	CSARGTMNTEAFF
TRBV20-1	13	few	TRBJ2-3	TRBD2	TGCAGTGCTAGGTCCGGCGGGAGGGATACGCAGTATTTT	CSARSGGRDTQYF
TRBV7-9	14	.	TRBJ2-5	.	TGTGCCAGCAGCTTGGACAGAAACCAAGAGACCCAGTACTTC	CASSLDRNQETQYF
TRBV19	14	once	TRBJ1-1	.	TGTGCCAGTAGTATACCAGGGACGAACACTGAAGCTTTCTTT	CASSIPGTNTEAFF
TRBV10-3	15	.	TRBJ2-2	.	TGTGCCATCAGTGAACCCCAGGGCGGAGCCGGGGAGCTGTTTTTT	CAISEPQGGAGELFF
TRBV19	15	.	TRBJ2-1	.	TGTGCCAGTAGTACCTACCGGGGAAGATACAATGAGCAGTTCTTC	CASSTYRGRYNEQFF
TRBV2	19	.	TRBJ2-2	TRBD2	TGTGCCAGCAGTGAGCCCCCCCCCGGGACTAGCGACAAGACCGGGGAGCTGTTTTTT	CASSEPPPGTSDKTGELFF
TRBV18	13	.	TRBJ2-5	.	TGTGCCAGCTCACCAATGCAGCAAGAGACCCAGTACTTC	CASSPMQQETQYF
TRBV7-2	14	many	TRBJ1-2	.	TGTGCCAGCACCCTCGGTCGGTGGGACTATGGCTACACCTTC	CASTLGRWDYGYTF
TRBV7-9	14	few	TRBJ2-5	.	TGTGCCAGCAGCTTAAGGCCACGGGGAGAGACCCAGTACTTC	CASSLRPRGETQYF
TRBV12-5	13	few	TRBJ1-5	.	TGTGCTAGTGGTCCCCTGGCAACTCAGCCCCAGCATTTT	CASGPLATQPQHF
TRBV4-1	16	.	TRBJ2-1	.	TGCGCCAGCAGCGTCCGGGACGGAAGCTCCTACAATGAGCAGTTCTTC	CASSVRDGSSYNEQFF
TRBV7-8	15	many	TRBJ1-2	.	TGTGCCAGCAGCTTGTCCCAGCTGATGTTCTATGGCTACACCTTC	CASSLSQLMFYGYTF
TRBV7-2	13	few	TRBJ2-3	TRBD2	TGTGCCAGCGGGACTAGGTATATAGATACGCAGTATTTT	CASGTRYIDTQYF
TRBV15	15	.	TRBJ2-4	TRBD1	TGTGCCACCAGCAGAGACCCGGGACAGGGTGACATTCAGTACTTC	CATSRDPGQGDIQYF
TRBV4-1	14	.	TRBJ1-2	.	TGCGCCAGCAGCGCACCGACATACGGGGAAGGCTACACCTTC	CASSAPTYGEGYTF
TRBV7-2	14	few	TRBJ2-2	TRBD2	TGTGCCAGCAGCGCGAGCGGGACGGGCGGGGAGCTGTTTTTT	CASSASGTGGELFF
TRBV7-2	15	.	TRBJ1-5	.	TGTGCCAGCAGCTTAGAATGGGGGGGGCTACAGCCCCAGCATTTT	CASSLEWGGLQPQHF
TRBV7-9	13	many	TRBJ1-1	.	TGTGCCAGCAGCGTAGACCAGGGACCTGAAGCTTTCTTT	CASSVDQGPEAFF
TRBV7-2	12	many	TRBJ2-5	TRBD1	TGTGCCAGCAGTTCTAGCCAGGGGGCCCAGTACTTC	CASSSSQGAQYF
TRBV20-1	16	.	TRBJ2-5	TRBD2	TGCAGTGCTACCCCACCACTAGCGGGGGTACAAGAGACCCAGTACTTC	CSATPPLAGVQETQYF
TRBV4-1	17	.	TRBJ2-3	TRBD1	TGCGCCAGCAGCCACTCGGGGCGACAGGGAAGCACAGATACGCAGTATTTT	CASSHSGRQGSTDTQYF
TRBV12-3/TRBV12-4	14	.	TRBJ2-4	.	TGTGCCAGCAGTTTAGCGGGAGTTCTTGGCATTCAGTACTTC	CASSLAGVLGIQYF
TRBV12-3/TRBV12-4	16	few	TRBJ2-7	TRBD2	TGTGCCAGCAGTACCAGCCTAGCGGGGGGCTCTATTGAGCAGTACTTC	CASSTSLAGGSIEQYF
TRBV2	13	.	TRBJ2-2	.	TGTGCCAGCAGTGAAGTCCTCTCTGAGGAGCTGTTTTTT	CASSEVLSEELFF
TRBV24-1	16	.	TRBJ2-2	TRBD1	TGTGCCACCAGCGACAGGACAGGGTGGATCACCGGGGAGCTGTTTTTT	CATSDRTGWITGELFF
TRBV29-1	23	.	TRBJ1-2	.	TGCAGCGTTGAAGATAAAGGGGGGGGGCCACAACCATCCGGGACCCAGGGCGATGGCGGCTACACCTTC	CSVEDKGGGPQPSGTQGDGGYTF
TRBV6-2/TRBV6-3	15	few	TRBJ2-1	TRBD2	TGTGCCAGCAAACGACTAGCGGGAACCTACAATGAGCAGTTCTTC	CASKRLAGTYNEQFF
TRBV29-1	13	.	TRBJ2-5	.	TGCAGCGTCGCTCGCAGGGCACAAGAGACCCAGTACTTC	CSVARRAQETQYF
TRBV28	14	.	TRBJ1-1	.	TGTGCCAGCAGACACAGGGTTCTGAGCACTGAAGCTTTCTTT	CASRHRVLSTEAFF
TRBV10-3	15	few	TRBJ1-1	TRBD1	TGTGCCATCAGTGAGCCGGGACAGGGTCACACTGAAGCTTTCTTT	CAISEPGQGHTEAFF
TRBV7-3	15	.	TRBJ2-1	.	TGTGCCAGCAGTCAAACCCCGCTCTCGGGAAATGAGCAGTTCTTC	CASSQTPLSGNEQFF
TRBV29-1	14	.	TRBJ2-3	.	TGCAGCGTAAGAGCGATCCGCCGCACAGATACGCAGTATTTT	CSVRAIRRTDTQYF
TRBV10-3	14	.	TRBJ2-2	.	TGTGCCATCAGCCCTAGCGAGAACACCGGGGAGCTGTTTTTT	CAISPSENTGELFF
TRBV11-2	15	.	TRBJ2-1	.	TGTGCCAGCAGCTTACGGGGCATGGGCTACAATGAGCAGTTCTTC	CASSLRGMGYNEQFF
TRBV4-2	15	.	TRBJ2-1	.	TGTGCCAGCAGCCAAGGCCCAGACTCCTACAATGAGCAGTTCTTC	CASSQGPDSYNEQFF